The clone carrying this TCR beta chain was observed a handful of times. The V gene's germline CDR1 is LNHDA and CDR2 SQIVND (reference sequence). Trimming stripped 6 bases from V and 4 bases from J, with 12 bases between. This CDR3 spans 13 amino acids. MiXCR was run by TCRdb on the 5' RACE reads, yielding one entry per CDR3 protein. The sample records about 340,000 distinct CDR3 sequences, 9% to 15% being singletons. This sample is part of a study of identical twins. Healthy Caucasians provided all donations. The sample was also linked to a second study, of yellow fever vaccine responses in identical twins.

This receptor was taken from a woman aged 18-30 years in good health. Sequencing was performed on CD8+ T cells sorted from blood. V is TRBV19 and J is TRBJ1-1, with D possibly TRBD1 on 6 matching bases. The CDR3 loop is CASSWRGVTEAFF. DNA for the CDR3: TGTGCCAGTAGCTGGAGGGGGGTCACTGAAGCTTTCTTT.